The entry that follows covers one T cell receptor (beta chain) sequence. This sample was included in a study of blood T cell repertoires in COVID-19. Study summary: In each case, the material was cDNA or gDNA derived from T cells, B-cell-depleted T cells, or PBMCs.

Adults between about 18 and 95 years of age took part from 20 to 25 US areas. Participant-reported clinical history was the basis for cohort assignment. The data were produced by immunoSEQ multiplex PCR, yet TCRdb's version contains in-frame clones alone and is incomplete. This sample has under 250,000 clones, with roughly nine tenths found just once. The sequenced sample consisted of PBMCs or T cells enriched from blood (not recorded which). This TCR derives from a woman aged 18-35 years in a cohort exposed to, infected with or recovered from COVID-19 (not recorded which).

The CDR3 DNA reads as TGTGCCAACCTTCCCACGGGACTAGCGGGGGGGCCGGGTAATGAGCAGTTCTTC. Amino acids: CANLPTGLAGGPGNEQFF. This chain uses TRBV7-8 with TRBJ2-1; 16 bases line up with TRBD2. The germline gives CDR1 SGHVS, CDR2 FQNEAQ. This CDR3 is 18 amino acids long. With 10 bases clipped from V and 7 bases from J, the junction kept 16 bases outside the gene matches.